This entry lists 21 T cell receptor beta chains sequenced from one sample in a study of blood T cell repertoires in COVID-19. Measured with immunoSEQ multiplex PCR; TCRdb has only the in-frame clones, and not every one. This sample has around 85,000 clones, with around 90% found just once. The material sequenced was peripheral blood. Receptor source: a woman of 80 years or more with active or convalescent COVID-19.

J is TRBJ2-5 and V is TRBV7-2; 9 bases are a match to TRBD2. V was clipped by 5 bases and J by 5 bases; unmatched bases: 12. The CDR3 is 16 residues long. Germline-derived CDR1 and CDR2 are SGHTA and FQGNSA. CDR3 bases: TGTGCCAGCAGCCCAACGGGCGGGAGGGGAAGGGAGACCCAGTACTTC. It translates to CASSPTGGRGRETQYF.

The V gene is TRBV28, the J gene TRBJ1-5; 8 bases fit TRBD1. The CDR3 has 13 residues. J was trimmed by 8 bases and V by 3 bases; bases with no gene match: 3. Per germline, CDR1 MDHEN and CDR2 SYDVKM. In DNA, the CDR3 is TGTGCCAGCAGTTTGTACAGGGGGGAGCCCCAGCATTTT. This gives the protein CASSLYRGEPQHF.

The chain combines TRBV10-3 with TRBJ1-2, with D unresolved. This CDR3 is built from 14 residues. Germline CDR1 is ENHRY and CDR2 is SYGVKD. V lost 0 bases to trimming and J lost 0 bases, with 5 bases between them. The CDR3 DNA reads TGTGCCATCAGTGAGTCACAGTCTAACTATGGCTACACCTTC. Translated, it gives CAISESQSNYGYTF.

This clone was found once. This chain uses TRBV5-1 with TRBJ2-1; 12 nucleotides align to TRBD2. The CDR3 runs to 16 residues. With V trimmed by 3 bases and J by 0 bases, 1 base remained unmatched. Germline V CDR1 and CDR2: SGHRS, YFSETQ. CDR3 residues: CASSWGLAGSYNEQFF. CDR3 DNA: TGCGCCAGCAGCTGGGGACTAGCGGGCTCCTACAATGAGCAGTTCTTC.

This clone showed up just a few times. The genes are TRBV12-2 and TRBJ2-5; the table calls TRBD2, which could not be checked here. TRBV12-2 is annotated as a pseudogene. This CDR3 has 14 amino acids. Here the CDR3 reads CAGLSGRVAETQYF. The CDR3 region has the DNA TGTGCAGGCCTAAGCGGGAGAGTAGCTGAGACCCAGTACTTC.

CDR3 amino acids: CASSDSLGGRETGELFF. The CDR3 nucleotides are TGCGCCAGCAGCGACTCCCTAGGGGGCCGGGAAACCGGGGAGCTGTTTTTT. The rearrangement links TRBV10-2 to TRBJ2-2; 7 bases agree with TRBD1. Losses at the gene ends were 6 bases for V and 5 bases for J; bases not matched to a gene: 15. The CDR3 length is 17 residues. CDR1 is WSHSY, CDR2 SAAADI, per germline.

The rearrangement links TRBV23-1 to TRBJ2-3; 10 nucleotides match TRBD2. TRBV23-1 is noted as an ORF with a role that remains uncertain. The CDR3 extends over 20 amino acids. V dropped 8 bases and J dropped 0; count of bases not matched to a gene: 20. The CDR3 loop is CASGASSTSGMRDSTDTQYF. CDR3 nucleotides: TGCGCCAGCGGAGCCTCATCAACTAGCGGGATGAGGGATAGCACAGATACGCAGTATTTT.

The rearrangement uses TRBV28 and TRBJ2-6, with TRBD1 identical over 9 bases. Germline V CDR1 and CDR2: MDHEN, SYDVKM. The CDR3 totals 16 residues. V trimming: 5 bases; J trimming: 5 bases; junction bases outside the gene matches: 7. CDR3 sequence (DNA): TGTGCCAGCAGTCTTACGGGACAGGGAAGGGCCAACGTCCTGACTTTC. As protein: CASSLTGQGRANVLTF.

The CDR3 reads CASSEAGRGNEKLFF. CDR3 bases: TGTGCCAGCAGTGAAGCGGGACGGGGGAATGAAAAACTGTTTTTT. The V gene is TRBV2, the J gene TRBJ1-4, with a tentative D call TRBD1 (5 bases). This CDR3 contains 15 residues. The germline CDR1 and CDR2 sequences are SNHLY and FYNNEI. Trimming removed 0 bases at V and 5 bases at J, with 10 bases between.

The rearrangement uses TRBV3-1 (or the pseudogene TRBV3-2) and TRBJ1-2, with D possibly matching TRBD1 (6 bases). Germline V gene sequence: CDR1 LGHDT, CDR2 YNNKEL (reference sequence). The CDR3 runs 14 residues. V was trimmed by 3 bases and J by 2 bases, leaving 10 bases between them. This CDR3 is CASSQYRENYGYTF. CDR3 in DNA: TGTGCCAGCAGCCAGTACAGGGAGAACTATGGCTACACCTTC.

This clone was seen a single time. V is TRBV20-1 and J is TRBJ2-5, with 8 bases matching TRBD2. V lost 3 bases, J lost 4 bases, and 4 bases stayed unmatched. The germline V gene has CDR1 DFQATT and CDR2 SNEGSKA (reference sequence). This CDR3 region has 13 residues. DNA of the CDR3: TGCAGTGCTAGTTTCCTAGCGGGAGAGACCCAGTACTTC. It codes for CSASFLAGETQYF.

This chain links TRBV10-1 with TRBJ2-7, with TRBD1 identical over 8 bases. Germline-derived CDR1 and CDR2 are WNHNN and SYGVQD (reference sequence). The CDR3 covers 14 residues. The V segment lost 8 bases and the J segment 4 bases; nucleotides outside the gene matches: 10. The CDR3 loop reads CASGVRGHRYEQYF. CDR3 bases: TGCGCCAGCGGGGTCAGGGGGCATCGGTACGAGCAGTACTTC.

This chain uses TRBV2 with TRBJ1-5; D remains ambiguous. Trimming shortened V by 0 bases and J by 3 bases, and 9 bases separated the two germline ends. Per germline, CDR1 SNHLY and CDR2 FYNNEI. This CDR3 comprises 15 residues. The chain's CDR3 is CASSEAPVSNQPQHF. The CDR3 region has the DNA TGTGCCAGCAGTGAAGCTCCGGTTTCCAATCAGCCCCAGCATTTT. Filled out from reference TRBV2 and TRBJ1-5, the complete variable domain reads EPEVTQTPSHQVTQMGQEVILRCVPISNHLYFYWYRQILGQKVEFLVSFYNNEISEKSEIFDDQFSVERPDGSNFTLKIRSTKLEDSAMYFCASSEAPVSNQPQHFGDGTRLSIL.

The chain has TRBV5-1 and TRBJ1-4; D is unclear. Trimming removed 3 bases at V and 5 bases at J, with 20 bases between. The CDR3 has 17 amino acids. CDR1 is SGHRS and CDR2 is YFSETQ in the germline V gene. The CDR3: CASSSGPPGSSNEKLFF. The CDR3 coding sequence is TGCGCCAGCAGCTCTGGCCCTCCCGGGTCCTCGAATGAAAAACTGTTTTTT.

The chain recombines TRBV29-1 with TRBJ2-4; 8 bases match TRBD2. This CDR3 has 15 residues. Germline trimming cut 4 bases from V and 7 bases from J; bases unmatched to any gene: 12. The germline gives CDR1 SQVTM, CDR2 ANQGSEA. CDR3 nucleotides: TGCAGCGTTGGGGCCACTCTCGGGGGGGTGAACATTCAGTACTTC. Amino acids: CSVGATLGGVNIQYF.

This clone was seen just once. The chain couples TRBV9 to TRBJ1-6, with a possible D match to TRBD1 (6 bases). This CDR3 is built from 16 residues. Germline V CDR1 and CDR2: SGDLS, YYNGEE. V was shortened by 4 bases and J by 10 bases, with 21 bases between the two germline ends. The CDR3 reads CASSLGTSLLGSPLHF. Written as DNA, the CDR3 is TGTGCCAGCAGCCTAGGGACATCCCTCCTTGGCTCACCCCTCCACTTT.

The chain joins TRBV7-2 to TRBJ1-2; the match to TRBD1 covers 7 bases. This CDR3 has 13 residues. Losses at the gene ends were 3 bases for V and 4 bases for J; bases not matched to a gene: 2. Germline lookup yields CDR1 SGHTA and CDR2 FQGNSA. This chain's CDR3 is CASSFTGAYGYTF. In nucleotides, the CDR3 is TGTGCCAGCAGCTTCACAGGGGCCTATGGCTACACCTTC.

The chain combines TRBV27 with TRBJ2-7, with 8 bases matching TRBD1. CDR3 length: 15 amino acids. The V and J ends lost 2 bases and 3 bases, in that order; junction bases with no gene match: 6. Per the germline V gene, CDR1 is MNHEY and CDR2 is SMNVEV (reference sequence). The CDR3 nucleotides are TGTGCCAGCAGTTTAAACAGGGGGGAAGTCTACGAGCAGTACTTC. Its translation: CASSLNRGEVYEQYF.

The J gene is TRBJ1-6, the V gene TRBV9; D gene ambiguous. CDR1 and CDR2 (germline): SGDLS, YYNGEE. This CDR3 spans 15 amino acids. V was cut by 0 bases and J by 2 bases, with 6 bases left in between. This CDR3 is CASSVGAAYNSPLHF. In DNA, the CDR3 is TGTGCCAGCAGCGTAGGGGCAGCCTATAATTCACCCCTCCACTTT.

The rearrangement joins TRBV9 to TRBJ1-1; D is ambiguous. Germline V gene sequence: CDR1 SGDLS, CDR2 YYNGEE. Trimming left V 4 bases short and J 0 bases short, with 7 bases between. The CDR3 has 13 residues. Here the CDR3 reads CASSLELNTEAFF. The CDR3 nucleotides are TGTGCCAGCAGCCTGGAGCTGAACACTGAAGCTTTCTTT. The full variable domain, in which reference TRBV9 and TRBJ1-1 provide the parts outside the CDR3, is DSGVTQTPKHLITATGQRVTLRCSPRSGDLSVYWYQQSLDQGLQFLIQYYNGEERAKGNILERFSAQQFPDLHSELNLSSLELGDSALYFCASSLELNTEAFFGQGTRLTVV.

The CDR3 region has the DNA TGCGCCAGCAGCTTACCACTCATAAACACCGGGGAGCTGTTTTTT. The encoded protein is CASSLPLINTGELFF. V and J are TRBV5-1 and TRBJ2-2; the D is unclear. V lost 2 bases, J lost 2 bases, and 10 bases lay in between. This CDR3 has 15 amino acids. Germline V gene sequence: CDR1 SGHRS, CDR2 YFSETQ.